These T cell receptor beta chains were read from a single sample in a study of T-cell memory formation after mild COVID-19. TCRdb analysed the 5' RACE reads with MiXCR anew, one entry per CDR3 protein. This table has more than 400,000 distinct CDR3 sequences, 18% appearing once. The specimen sequenced was PBMCs or a T cell subset sorted from them (not recorded which). These receptors were obtained from an adult woman who had mild COVID-19 (a few samples of this study predate the infection). Cell type and time point are not known. CDR3s include the opening cysteine and the closing phenylalanine or tryptophan. Each record gives: CDR3 protein, CDR3 length, J gene, V gene.

CDR3aa: CASSLGWDPRQGFSEAFF
len: 18
j_gene: TRBJ1-1
v_gene: TRBV11-2

CDR3aa: CASTRDPNEKLFF
len: 13
j_gene: TRBJ1-4
v_gene: TRBV6-5

CDR3aa: CASSQGTSGSPDTQYF
len: 16
j_gene: TRBJ2-3
v_gene: TRBV4-2

CDR3aa: CATRREGLYNEQFF
len: 14
j_gene: TRBJ2-1
v_gene: TRBV15

CDR3aa: CASSYISGGPEETQYF
len: 16
j_gene: TRBJ2-5
v_gene: TRBV4-2

CDR3aa: CASSAGGGGEKLFF
len: 14
j_gene: TRBJ1-4
v_gene: TRBV12-3/TRBV12-4

CDR3aa: CASSLGTGGDNQPQHF
len: 16
j_gene: TRBJ1-5
v_gene: TRBV12-3/TRBV12-4

CDR3aa: CASSPGLAGNYEQYF
len: 15
j_gene: TRBJ2-7
v_gene: TRBV5-5

CDR3aa: CASSRPRDRGLSGANVLTF
len: 19
j_gene: TRBJ2-6
v_gene: TRBV4-1

CDR3aa: CASSLEGTYGYTF
len: 13
j_gene: TRBJ1-2
v_gene: TRBV12-3/TRBV12-4

CDR3aa: CASKGTDNYGYTF
len: 13
j_gene: TRBJ1-2
v_gene: TRBV19

CDR3aa: CAINGRRRQERFF
len: 13
j_gene: TRBJ2-1
v_gene: TRBV15

CDR3aa: CASSQGRQPQHF
len: 12
j_gene: TRBJ1-5
v_gene: TRBV3-1

CDR3aa: CASSPGGSGGEKLFF
len: 15
j_gene: TRBJ1-4
v_gene: TRBV6-5

CDR3aa: CASSLFPGEGQPQHF
len: 15
j_gene: TRBJ1-5
v_gene: TRBV5-1

CDR3aa: CASSEAGESNQPQHF
len: 15
j_gene: TRBJ1-5
v_gene: TRBV6-1

CDR3aa: CASSPKGGRGAFF
len: 13
j_gene: TRBJ1-1
v_gene: TRBV7-9

CDR3aa: CASSPLAGGVDTQYF
len: 15
j_gene: TRBJ2-3
v_gene: TRBV7-3

CDR3aa: CASSIEGGETNQPQHF
len: 16
j_gene: TRBJ1-5
v_gene: TRBV19

CDR3aa: CASSDQGISGAFF
len: 13
j_gene: TRBJ1-1
v_gene: TRBV10-2

CDR3aa: CASSIGTSVYEQYF
len: 14
j_gene: TRBJ2-7
v_gene: TRBV5-4

CDR3aa: CASVDANTEAFF
len: 12
j_gene: TRBJ1-1
v_gene: TRBV11-2

CDR3aa: CASSNPGNTGELFF
len: 14
j_gene: TRBJ2-2
v_gene: TRBV7-3

CDR3aa: CSANDLAVLTDTQYF
len: 15
j_gene: TRBJ2-3
v_gene: TRBV20-1

CDR3aa: CASSNRQGIHTDTQYF
len: 16
j_gene: TRBJ2-3
v_gene: TRBV5-1

CDR3aa: CAWSVEDTVGQFF
len: 13
j_gene: TRBJ2-1
v_gene: TRBV30

CDR3aa: CASSSQSVIGEAFF
len: 14
j_gene: TRBJ1-1
v_gene: TRBV27

CDR3aa: CSVEEAGGGYGYTF
len: 14
j_gene: TRBJ1-2
v_gene: TRBV29-1

CDR3aa: CASSPRIGQSYGYTF
len: 15
j_gene: TRBJ1-2
v_gene: TRBV4-3

CDR3aa: CASSSFVGQVNNEQFF
len: 16
j_gene: TRBJ2-1
v_gene: TRBV7-2

CDR3aa: CASSQGTDRGNYGYTF
len: 16
j_gene: TRBJ1-2
v_gene: TRBV4-2

CDR3aa: CASSFSGRYNEQFF
len: 14
j_gene: TRBJ2-1
v_gene: TRBV7-9

CDR3aa: CASSSRLAGATDTQYF
len: 16
j_gene: TRBJ2-3
v_gene: TRBV7-9

CDR3aa: CASSSGTSGNYEQYF
len: 15
j_gene: TRBJ2-7
v_gene: TRBV5-1

CDR3aa: CASSERAGASTDTQYF
len: 16
j_gene: TRBJ2-3
v_gene: TRBV9

CDR3aa: CASSLGYSGTWSSYNEQFF
len: 19
j_gene: TRBJ2-1
v_gene: TRBV7-3

CDR3aa: CASRSGGYTDTQYF
len: 14
j_gene: TRBJ2-3
v_gene: TRBV5-1

CDR3aa: CASSLKGTFEAFF
len: 13
j_gene: TRBJ1-1
v_gene: TRBV12-3/TRBV12-4

CDR3aa: CAWTFGTAGANVLTF
len: 15
j_gene: TRBJ2-6
v_gene: TRBV30

CDR3aa: CAWSAQGGQPQHF
len: 13
j_gene: TRBJ1-5
v_gene: TRBV30

CDR3aa: CATSDLPGGNEQFF
len: 14
j_gene: TRBJ2-1
v_gene: TRBV24-1

CDR3aa: CSASSVTGDQETQYF
len: 15
j_gene: TRBJ2-5
v_gene: TRBV20-1

CDR3aa: CASSQTGTANTEAFF
len: 15
j_gene: TRBJ1-1
v_gene: TRBV5-1

CDR3aa: CASSPSGWQPQHF
len: 13
j_gene: TRBJ1-5
v_gene: TRBV7-2

CDR3aa: CASSRQGSGYGYTF
len: 14
j_gene: TRBJ1-2
v_gene: TRBV5-1

CDR3aa: CSAASGPTDTQYF
len: 13
j_gene: TRBJ2-3
v_gene: TRBV20-1

CDR3aa: CAVQAGGTYISYNEQFF
len: 17
j_gene: TRBJ2-1
v_gene: TRBV6-2/TRBV6-3

CDR3aa: CAWSVPGLAGSTDTQYF
len: 17
j_gene: TRBJ2-3
v_gene: TRBV30

CDR3aa: CAWSRGLAGRGTDTQYF
len: 17
j_gene: TRBJ2-3
v_gene: TRBV30

CDR3aa: CASSQRSGGAVETQYF
len: 16
j_gene: TRBJ2-5
v_gene: TRBV4-2

CDR3aa: CASSYSGTSGYEQYF
len: 15
j_gene: TRBJ2-7
v_gene: TRBV6-5

CDR3aa: CASSYGQGGNTEAFF
len: 15
j_gene: TRBJ1-1
v_gene: TRBV6-2/TRBV6-3

CDR3aa: CASSVGARSNQPQHF
len: 15
j_gene: TRBJ1-5
v_gene: TRBV9

CDR3aa: CASSVDRRAEQYF
len: 13
j_gene: TRBJ2-7
v_gene: TRBV11-2